The clone carrying this T cell receptor (beta chain) was seen many times. Its antigen is undetermined. Trimming at V came to 4 bases and at J to 4 bases, leaving 9 bases not matched to a gene. There are 15 residues in the CDR3. Germline lookup yields CDR1 SGHRS and CDR2 YFSETQ. The sample originates from a study of T-cell reconstitution after alpha-beta-depleted transplantation in children. Broader study findings: It was newly produced T cells that mostly accounted for T-cell counts and diversity one year after transplant. Some patients owed their high day-60 TCRbeta diversity to surviving recipient T cells and thymic progenitors. Several hundred expanded graft clones reportedly were the source of alpha-beta T cells about two months after transplant.

Using unique molecular identifiers, the investigators prepared the TCRbeta library. From the PCR reads, TCRdb called clonotypes with MiXCR, one entry per CDR3 protein. The sample has more than 300,000 distinct CDR3 sequences; around 16% are singletons. This specimen consisted of PBMCs, mostly from graft donor cells, obtained 360 days after TCRalphabeta/CD19-depleted stem cell transplant. The gene calls are TRBV5-1 and TRBJ2-7, with 9 bases lining up with TRBD2. The receptor's source is a male patient between 2 and 15 years old who had a stem cell transplant for acute lymphoblastic leukemia, so the T cells may come from the graft donor. As DNA, the CDR3 is TGCGCCAGCAGCCCAGTAGCGGGAGTAACATACGAGCAGTACTTC. This codes for CASSPVAGVTYEQYF.